These 10 T cell receptor beta chains originate from one sample sequenced in a study of T cells in Graves' hyperthyroidism and ophthalmopathy. Researchers took RNA transcripts and amplified the TCR beta CDR3 regions from them. Carried out on the TCR CDR3, a first-round RT-PCR used the HTBI primer set. TCRdb fed the multiplex PCR reads into MiXCR, producing one record per CDR3 protein. The sample includes hundreds of thousands of distinct CDR3 sequences, roughly 20% of them seen just once. The sequenced material came from blood. These receptors were collected from a man between 25 and 39 years old with Graves' ophthalmopathy.

This clonotype was seen repeatedly, ten times or more. The rearrangement links TRBV3-1 to TRBJ1-3; maybe TRBD1 (6 bases). Germline assignment: CDR1 LGHDT and CDR2 YNNKEL (reference sequence). V lost 5 bases, J lost 0 bases, and 11 bases lay in between. CDR3 length: 15 residues. CDR3: CASSSGQFSGNTIYF. The DNA of the CDR3 is TGTGCCAGCAGCTCTGGACAGTTCTCTGGAAACACCATATATTTT.

Remarks on this clonotype: A much bigger clone sits one base away, suggesting this may be a read error. The CDR3 does not end in the conserved phenylalanine or tryptophan, so this is likely a read error. The chain joins TRBV12-3 or TRBV12-4 to TRBJ1-5; D is unresolved. The CDR3 spans 15 residues. The V end lost 3 bases, the J end lost 1 base, and 10 bases lay between the germline ends. CDR3 loop: CASSFAGGSNQPQHI. The CDR3 DNA is TGTGCCAGCAGTTTCGCGGGAGGGAGCAATCAGCCCCAGCATATT.

Note on this clonotype: A much more abundant neighbour one base away suggests this may be a read error. The chain combines TRBV11-2 with TRBJ1-1; D unclear. The CDR3 extends over 15 amino acids. Looked up from germline, CDR1 is SGHAT and CDR2 is FQNNGV. The CDR3 reads CASRARWGMNTGAFF. As DNA, the CDR3 is TGTGCCAGCAGGGCAAGGTGGGGTATGAACACTGGAGCTTTCTTT.

This clonotype turned up a few times. J is TRBJ2-1 and V is TRBV2, with 14 nucleotides matching TRBD2. Germline V lookup: CDR1 SNHLY, CDR2 FYNNEI. After removal of 6 bases from V and 7 bases from J, the junction contained 5 bases not matched to a gene. This CDR3 has 15 amino acids. CDR3 region: CASRTSGRAQNEQFF. The CDR3, as DNA: TGTGCCAGCAGGACTAGCGGGAGGGCCCAGAATGAGCAGTTCTTC.

This clonotype was picked up one time. The chain couples TRBV4-1 to TRBJ2-1; no clear D gene. V was shortened by 0 bases and J by 4 bases, with 7 bases between the two germline ends. The CDR3 is 14 amino acids. CDR1 and CDR2 from the germline V gene are MGHRA and YSYEKL. The CDR3 nucleotides are TGCGCCAGCAGCCAAGATTTTGGATACAATGAGCAGTTCTTC. This translates into CASSQDFGYNEQFF.

The rearrangement joins TRBV4-1 to TRBJ1-5, with D possibly TRBD1 on 6 matching bases. V lost 1 base to trimming and J lost 0 bases, with 7 bases between them. CDR1 is MGHRA, CDR2 YSYEKL, per germline. This CDR3 has 15 residues. The CDR3 sequence: CASSQADSSNQPQHF. The CDR3 nucleotides read TGCGCCAGCAGCCAAGCGGACAGTAGCAATCAGCCCCAGCATTTT.

The chain is built from TRBV3-1 and TRBJ1-3; D uncertain. V lost 1 base to trimming and J lost 2 bases, with 9 bases between them. This CDR3 comprises 15 residues. Germline-derived CDR1 and CDR2 are LGHDT and YNNKEL (reference sequence). CDR3 in amino acids: CASSQAVVTGNTIYF. CDR3 bases: TGTGCCAGCAGCCAAGCCGTCGTGACTGGAAACACCATATATTTT.

This clonotype was picked up many times. The chain uses TRBV3-1 and TRBJ2-1; D may be TRBD2 (6 bases). The CDR3 spans 16 residues. Germline V lookup: CDR1 LGHDT, CDR2 YNNKEL (reference sequence). Trimming removed 0 bases at V and 1 base at J, with 10 bases between. In DNA form, the CDR3 reads TGTGCCAGCAGCCAAGAGGACGGGGGATCCTACAATGAGCAGTTCTTC. Translated, it gives CASSQEDGGSYNEQFF.

This clonotype came up a few times. The chain links TRBV6-1 to TRBJ2-5; 7 bases line up with TRBD1. Germline assignment: CDR1 MNHNS and CDR2 SASEGT. The CDR3 spans 13 residues. Losses at the gene ends were 7 bases for V and 5 bases for J; bases not matched to a gene: 7. CDR3 protein: CASNRQGRETQYF. DNA for the CDR3: TGTGCCAGCAATAGACAGGGTAGGGAGACCCAGTACTTC.

This clonotype was counted ten times or more. Written as DNA, the CDR3 is TGTGCCAGCAGTTTAGGGCAGGTGAATACGCAGTATTTT. Its translation is CASSLGQVNTQYF. This chain connects TRBV28 to TRBJ2-3; D is unclear. This CDR3 has 13 amino acids. The germline V gene has CDR1 MDHEN and CDR2 SYDVKM. The V and J ends lost 2 bases and 7 bases respectively, with 10 bases between them.